This entry is about one T cell receptor beta chain. Its antigen is as yet unknown. These data originate in a study of shared clonotypes between healthy human individuals. Study outcomes and limitations: Naive CD4 clonotypes were shared across a few donors at approximately 5.3%. Donor clonotype sharing was expected to depend on sequencing depth.

This CDR3 is 15 amino acids long. Germline V gene lookup returns CDR1 LNHNV and CDR2 YYDKDF (reference sequence). Trimming pared 1 base from V and 0 bases from J, leaving 8 bases between. Generated by immunoSEQ multiplex PCR, the TCRdb table keeps only in-frame clones and is missing some. Found here are roughly 1,600,000 clones, about 98.5% of them singletons; the top ten hold 0.36%. Input material: naive CD4+ T cells sorted from blood. The subset denotes: CD45RA+ positively selected. The V and J genes are TRBV15 and TRBJ2-3; D call uncertain. This sequence originates from a man aged 25 to 45 in good health. CDR3 DNA: TGTGCCACCAGCAGAGGTCCCCTTAGCACAGATACGCAGTATTTT. It translates to CATSRGPLSTDTQYF.